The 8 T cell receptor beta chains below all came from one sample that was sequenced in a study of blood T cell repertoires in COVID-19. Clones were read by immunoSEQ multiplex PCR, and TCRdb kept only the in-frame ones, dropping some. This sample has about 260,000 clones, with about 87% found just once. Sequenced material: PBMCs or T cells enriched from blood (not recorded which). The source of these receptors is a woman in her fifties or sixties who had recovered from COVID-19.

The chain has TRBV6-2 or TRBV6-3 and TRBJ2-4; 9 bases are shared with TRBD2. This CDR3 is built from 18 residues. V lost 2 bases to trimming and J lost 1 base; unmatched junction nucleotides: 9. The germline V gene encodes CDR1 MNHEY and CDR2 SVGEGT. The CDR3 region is CASSYGEIAGVAKNIQYF. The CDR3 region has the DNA TGTGCCAGCAGTTACGGGGAAATAGCGGGAGTGGCCAAAAACATTCAGTACTTC.

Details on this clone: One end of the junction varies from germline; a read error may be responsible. The CDR3 protein is CASSITGRETEAFF. CDR3 bases: TGTGCCAGCAGCATAACAGGTCGGGAAACTGAAGCTTTCTTT. The rearrangement uses TRBV7-3 and TRBJ1-1, with a tentative D call TRBD1 (5 bases). The CDR3 has 14 amino acids. The germline V gene has CDR1 SGHTA and CDR2 FQGTGA.

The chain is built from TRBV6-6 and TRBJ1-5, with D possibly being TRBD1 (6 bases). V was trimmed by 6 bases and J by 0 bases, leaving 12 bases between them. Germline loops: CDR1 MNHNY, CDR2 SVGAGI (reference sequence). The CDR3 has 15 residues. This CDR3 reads CASRDVGGSNQPQHF. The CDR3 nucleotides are TGTGCCAGCAGGGATGTAGGGGGTAGCAATCAGCCCCAGCATTTT.

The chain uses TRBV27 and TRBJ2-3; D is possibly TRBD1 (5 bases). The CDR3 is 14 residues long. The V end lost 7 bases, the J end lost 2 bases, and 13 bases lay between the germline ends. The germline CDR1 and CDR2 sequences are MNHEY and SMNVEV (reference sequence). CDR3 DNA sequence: TGTGCCAGCACCTGGGGCAACCCCACAGATACGCAGTATTTT. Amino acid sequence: CASTWGNPTDTQYF.

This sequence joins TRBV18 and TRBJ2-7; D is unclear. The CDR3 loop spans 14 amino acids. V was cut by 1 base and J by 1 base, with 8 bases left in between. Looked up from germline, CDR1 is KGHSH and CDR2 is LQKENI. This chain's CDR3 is CASSPRFQSYEQYF. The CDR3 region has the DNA TGTGCCAGCTCACCACGGTTTCAGTCCTACGAGCAGTACTTC.

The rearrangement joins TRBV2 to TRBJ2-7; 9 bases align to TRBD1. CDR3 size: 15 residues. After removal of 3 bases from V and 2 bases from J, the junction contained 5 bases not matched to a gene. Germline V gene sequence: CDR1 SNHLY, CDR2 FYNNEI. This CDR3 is CASSEGQGIAYEQYF. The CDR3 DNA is TGTGCCAGCAGTGAGGGACAGGGTATAGCCTACGAGCAGTACTTC.

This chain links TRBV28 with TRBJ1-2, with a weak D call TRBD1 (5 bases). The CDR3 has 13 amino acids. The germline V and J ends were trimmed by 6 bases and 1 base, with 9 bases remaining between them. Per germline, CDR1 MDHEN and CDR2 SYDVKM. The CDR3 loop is CASSRQLNYGYTF. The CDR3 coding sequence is TGTGCCAGCAGCAGACAGCTTAACTATGGCTACACCTTC.

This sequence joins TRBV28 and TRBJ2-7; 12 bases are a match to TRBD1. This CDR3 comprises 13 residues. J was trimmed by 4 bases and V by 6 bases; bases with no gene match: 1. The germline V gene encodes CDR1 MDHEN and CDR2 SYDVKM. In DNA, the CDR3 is TGTGCCAGCAGGGGACAGGGGGCTTACGAGCAGTACTTC. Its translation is CASRGQGAYEQYF.